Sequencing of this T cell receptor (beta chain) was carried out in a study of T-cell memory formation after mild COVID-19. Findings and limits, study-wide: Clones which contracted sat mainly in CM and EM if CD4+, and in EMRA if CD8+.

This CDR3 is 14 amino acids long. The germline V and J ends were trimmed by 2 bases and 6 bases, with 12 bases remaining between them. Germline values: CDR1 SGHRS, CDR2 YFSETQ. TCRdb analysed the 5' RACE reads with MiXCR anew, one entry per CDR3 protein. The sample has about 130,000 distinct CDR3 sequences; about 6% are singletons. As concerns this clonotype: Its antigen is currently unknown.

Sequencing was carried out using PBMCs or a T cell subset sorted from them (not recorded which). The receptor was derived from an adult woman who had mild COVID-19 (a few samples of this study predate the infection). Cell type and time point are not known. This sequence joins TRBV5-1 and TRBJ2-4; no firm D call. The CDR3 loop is CASSFNADTNIQYF. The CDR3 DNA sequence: TGCGCCAGCAGCTTTAACGCAGACACAAACATTCAGTACTTC.